This is a list of T cell receptor beta chains from one sample in a study of control samples from healthy donors and cancer patients. Only in-frame clones appear in the TCRdb table, and some are missing; sequencing was by immunoSEQ multiplex PCR. This sample has roughly 89,000 clones, with roughly 89% found just once. Specimen: blood. The origin of the receptors is a man in his fifties in good health. Both conserved end residues are part of each CDR3. Fields, in order: V gene, J gene, CDR3 protein.

v_call: TRBV6-2/TRBV6-3
j_call: TRBJ1-1
cdr3_aa: CASSYSKSGTEAFF

v_call: TRBV29-1
j_call: TRBJ1-2
cdr3_aa: CSVLTGDYGYTF

v_call: TRBV7-2
j_call: TRBJ1-3
cdr3_aa: CASSLVGYSGNTIYF

v_call: TRBV12-2
j_call: TRBJ1-5
cdr3_aa: CASRSGGLGSNQPQHF

v_call: TRBV7-2
j_call: TRBJ1-2
cdr3_aa: CASSSRQGANYGYTF

v_call: TRBV7-8
j_call: TRBJ2-5
cdr3_aa: CASSLRRGFQETQYF

v_call: TRBV2
j_call: TRBJ1-2
cdr3_aa: CASSDQGRGYTF

v_call: TRBV11-2
j_call: TRBJ2-7
cdr3_aa: CASSLITGTGGNEQYF

v_call: TRBV29-1
j_call: TRBJ1-3
cdr3_aa: CSVSFSGNTIYF

v_call: TRBV20-1
j_call: TRBJ2-5
cdr3_aa: CSAIWLETQYF

v_call: TRBV19
j_call: TRBJ2-7
cdr3_aa: CASTPSWTGGNEQYF

v_call: TRBV27
j_call: TRBJ1-1
cdr3_aa: CASRISPAPEENTEAFF

v_call: TRBV28
j_call: TRBJ1-1
cdr3_aa: CASDARGGEAEAFF

v_call: TRBV7-2
j_call: TRBJ1-4
cdr3_aa: CASSSQTGLNEKLFF

v_call: TRBV7-2
j_call: TRBJ1-5
cdr3_aa: CASSLSASIRNQPQHF

v_call: TRBV24-1
j_call: TRBJ2-1
cdr3_aa: CATSNRDRRGSEQFF

v_call: TRBV7-9
j_call: TRBJ1-2
cdr3_aa: CASSSDDRGGYTF

v_call: TRBV12-3/TRBV12-4
j_call: TRBJ1-2
cdr3_aa: CASSFPANYGYTF

v_call: TRBV19
j_call: TRBJ1-1
cdr3_aa: CASWKGIGFGNTEAFF

v_call: TRBV7-6
j_call: TRBJ1-6
cdr3_aa: CASSLVDRGGSPLHF

v_call: TRBV20-1
j_call: TRBJ2-3
cdr3_aa: CSASSRGGAGTQYF

v_call: TRBV29-1
j_call: TRBJ1-1
cdr3_aa: CSALTQVTEAFF

v_call: TRBV6-5
j_call: TRBJ2-1
cdr3_aa: CASSYSIQRGDEQFF

v_call: TRBV7-9
j_call: TRBJ2-1
cdr3_aa: CASSLPTSGGTNEQFF

v_call: TRBV14
j_call: TRBJ1-2
cdr3_aa: CASSPTGIDGYTF

v_call: TRBV10-1
j_call: TRBJ2-3
cdr3_aa: CASSESGLAGDTQYF

v_call: TRBV21-1
j_call: TRBJ1-2
cdr3_aa: CASSISGTEWYGYTF

v_call: TRBV6-1
j_call: TRBJ2-3
cdr3_aa: CASSERGGSSTDTQYF

v_call: TRBV12-3/TRBV12-4
j_call: TRBJ1-1
cdr3_aa: CASSLSTEAFF

v_call: TRBV19
j_call: TRBJ1-5
cdr3_aa: CASSDQPQHF

v_call: TRBV6-2/TRBV6-3
j_call: TRBJ2-2
cdr3_aa: CASSQGSTLTGELFF

v_call: TRBV2
j_call: TRBJ1-5
cdr3_aa: CASSAGDNQPQHF

v_call: TRBV2
j_call: TRBJ2-1
cdr3_aa: CASRVDSSGGQFF

v_call: TRBV4-1
j_call: TRBJ2-7
cdr3_aa: CASSQESSYEQYF

v_call: TRBV4-3
j_call: TRBJ2-5
cdr3_aa: CASSQLPGLRETQYF

v_call: TRBV5-6
j_call: TRBJ1-2
cdr3_aa: CASSDGTYGYTF

v_call: TRBV9
j_call: TRBJ2-3
cdr3_aa: CASSPRGTTDTQYF

v_call: TRBV6-2/TRBV6-3
j_call: TRBJ2-5
cdr3_aa: CASSKGRQETQYF

v_call: TRBV7-9
j_call: TRBJ1-4
cdr3_aa: CATLTGVEKLFF

v_call: TRBV7-9
j_call: TRBJ1-2
cdr3_aa: CASSSQGFNYGYTF

v_call: TRBV27
j_call: TRBJ1-4
cdr3_aa: CASSFVGINEKLFF

v_call: TRBV4-1
j_call: TRBJ2-1
cdr3_aa: CASSEALGDSYNEQFF

v_call: TRBV6-2/TRBV6-3
j_call: TRBJ2-1
cdr3_aa: CASSLAPPNEQFF

v_call: TRBV4-2
j_call: TRBJ1-4
cdr3_aa: CASSQGGTDEKLFF

v_call: TRBV4-2
j_call: TRBJ1-1
cdr3_aa: CASSQGSLNTEAFF

v_call: TRBV7-9
j_call: TRBJ2-7
cdr3_aa: CASSPRTGKDEQYF

v_call: TRBV29-1
j_call: TRBJ2-7
cdr3_aa: CSARTGPHEQYF

v_call: TRBV29-1
j_call: TRBJ2-4
cdr3_aa: CSTKQLAKNIQYF

v_call: TRBV5-4
j_call: TRBJ2-5
cdr3_aa: CASSLFSSPKETQYF

v_call: TRBV5-1
j_call: TRBJ2-2
cdr3_aa: CASSLGLRDGVGELFF

v_call: TRBV19
j_call: TRBJ2-3
cdr3_aa: CASSTGHHTDTQYF

v_call: TRBV18
j_call: TRBJ2-1
cdr3_aa: CASSSLGTQYNEQFF

v_call: TRBV5-1
j_call: TRBJ1-1
cdr3_aa: CASGLEGGYTEAFF

v_call: TRBV2
j_call: TRBJ2-3
cdr3_aa: CAGTSSEGDTQYF

v_call: TRBV9
j_call: TRBJ1-6
cdr3_aa: CASSVEGSSYNSPLHF

v_call: TRBV5-1
j_call: TRBJ1-6
cdr3_aa: CASRSTGLYSPLHF